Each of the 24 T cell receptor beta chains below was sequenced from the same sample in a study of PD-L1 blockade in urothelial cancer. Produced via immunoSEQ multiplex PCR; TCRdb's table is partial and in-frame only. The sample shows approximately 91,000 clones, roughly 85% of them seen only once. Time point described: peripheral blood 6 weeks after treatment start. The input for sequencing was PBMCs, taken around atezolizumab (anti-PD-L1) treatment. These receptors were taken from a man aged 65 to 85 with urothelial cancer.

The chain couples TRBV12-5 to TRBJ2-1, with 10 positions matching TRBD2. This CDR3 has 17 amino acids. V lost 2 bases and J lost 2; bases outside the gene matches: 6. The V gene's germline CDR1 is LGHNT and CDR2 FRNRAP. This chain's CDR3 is CASGLSRLAGTYNEQFF. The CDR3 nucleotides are TGTGCTAGTGGTTTGAGTAGACTAGCGGGCACCTACAATGAGCAGTTCTTC.

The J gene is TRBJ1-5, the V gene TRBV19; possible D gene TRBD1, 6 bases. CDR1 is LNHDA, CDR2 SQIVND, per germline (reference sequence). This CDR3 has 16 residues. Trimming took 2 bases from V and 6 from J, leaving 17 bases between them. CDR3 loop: CASSILVPDRRQPQHF. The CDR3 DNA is TGTGCCAGTAGTATATTAGTCCCAGACAGGCGTCAGCCCCAGCATTTT.

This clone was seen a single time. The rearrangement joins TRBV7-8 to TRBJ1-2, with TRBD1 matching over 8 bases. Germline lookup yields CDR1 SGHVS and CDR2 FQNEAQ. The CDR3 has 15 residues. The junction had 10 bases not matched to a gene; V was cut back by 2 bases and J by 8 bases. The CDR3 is CASSLTGGGPQGYTF. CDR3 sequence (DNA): TGTGCCAGCAGCTTAACAGGGGGAGGTCCCCAAGGCTACACCTTC.

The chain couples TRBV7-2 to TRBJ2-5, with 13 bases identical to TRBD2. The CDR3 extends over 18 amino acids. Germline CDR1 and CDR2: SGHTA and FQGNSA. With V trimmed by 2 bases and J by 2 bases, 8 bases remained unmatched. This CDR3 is CASSLLTSGRTKQETQYF. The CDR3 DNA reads TGTGCCAGCAGCTTATTGACTAGCGGGAGGACCAAACAAGAGACCCAGTACTTC. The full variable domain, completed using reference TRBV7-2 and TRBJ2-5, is GAGVSQSPSNKVTEKGKDVELRCDPISGHTALYWYRQSLGQGLEFLIYFQGNSAPDKSGLPSDRFSAERTGGSVSTLTIQRTQQEDSAVYLCASSLLTSGRTKQETQYFGPGTRLLVL.

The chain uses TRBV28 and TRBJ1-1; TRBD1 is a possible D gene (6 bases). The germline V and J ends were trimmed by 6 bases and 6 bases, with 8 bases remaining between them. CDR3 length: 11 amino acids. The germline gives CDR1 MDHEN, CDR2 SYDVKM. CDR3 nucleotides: TGTGCCAGCAGCGGACAGCCTGAAGCTTTCTTT. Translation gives CASSGQPEAFF.

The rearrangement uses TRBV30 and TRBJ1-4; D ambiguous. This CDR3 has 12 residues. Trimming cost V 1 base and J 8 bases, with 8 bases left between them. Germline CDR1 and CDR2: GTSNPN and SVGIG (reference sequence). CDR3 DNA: TGTGCCTGGAGTGAATCGGGAGAAAAACTGTTTTTT. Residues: CAWSESGEKLFF.

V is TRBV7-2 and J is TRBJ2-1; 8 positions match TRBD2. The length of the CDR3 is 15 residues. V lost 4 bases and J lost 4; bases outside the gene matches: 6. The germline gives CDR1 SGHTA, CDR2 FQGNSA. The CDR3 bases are TGTGCCAGCAGCTCGGGAAGCGGGGGATACAATGAGCAGTTCTTC. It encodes CASSSGSGGYNEQFF.

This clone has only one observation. The CDR3 coding sequence is TGTGCCTGGTCAGGGGGCGCGTATGAAAAACTGTTTTTT. This translates into CAWSGGAYEKLFF. The V call is TRBV30, the J call TRBJ1-4, with 8 bases identical to TRBD1. With 5 bases clipped from V and 6 bases from J, the junction kept 5 bases outside the gene matches. Germline assignment: CDR1 GTSNPN and CDR2 SVGIG (reference sequence). This CDR3 is built from 13 residues.

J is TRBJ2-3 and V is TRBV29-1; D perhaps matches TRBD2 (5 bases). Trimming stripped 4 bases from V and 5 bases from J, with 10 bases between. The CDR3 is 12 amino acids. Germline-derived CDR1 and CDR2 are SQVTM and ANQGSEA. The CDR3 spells CSVGRVEDTQYF. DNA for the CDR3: TGCAGCGTTGGGCGGGTTGAAGATACGCAGTATTTT.

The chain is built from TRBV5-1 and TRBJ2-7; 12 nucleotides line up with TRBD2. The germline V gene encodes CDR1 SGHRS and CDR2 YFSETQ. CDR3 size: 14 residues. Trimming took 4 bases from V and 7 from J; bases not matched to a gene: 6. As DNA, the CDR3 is TGCGCCAGCAGCCCGGGACTAGCGGGTGGTGAGCAGTACTTC. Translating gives CASSPGLAGGEQYF.

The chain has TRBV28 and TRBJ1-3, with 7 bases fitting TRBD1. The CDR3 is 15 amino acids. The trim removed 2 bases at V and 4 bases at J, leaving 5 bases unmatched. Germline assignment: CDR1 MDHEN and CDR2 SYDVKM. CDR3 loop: CASSLTGATGNTIYF. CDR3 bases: TGTGCCAGCAGTTTAACAGGGGCCACCGGAAACACCATATATTTT.

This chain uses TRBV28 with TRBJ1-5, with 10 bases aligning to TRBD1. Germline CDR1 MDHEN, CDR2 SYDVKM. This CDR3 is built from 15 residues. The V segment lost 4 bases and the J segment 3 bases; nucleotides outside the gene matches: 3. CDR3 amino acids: CASSSGQGSNQPQHF. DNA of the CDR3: TGTGCCAGCAGTTCGGGACAGGGGTCCAATCAGCCCCAGCATTTT.

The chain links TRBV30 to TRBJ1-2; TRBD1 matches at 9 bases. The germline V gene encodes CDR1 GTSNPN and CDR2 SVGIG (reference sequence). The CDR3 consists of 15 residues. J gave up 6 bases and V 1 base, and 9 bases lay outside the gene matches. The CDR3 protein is CAWSALGQGIDGYTF. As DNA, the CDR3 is TGTGCCTGGAGTGCCCTAGGACAGGGGATTGATGGCTACACCTTC.

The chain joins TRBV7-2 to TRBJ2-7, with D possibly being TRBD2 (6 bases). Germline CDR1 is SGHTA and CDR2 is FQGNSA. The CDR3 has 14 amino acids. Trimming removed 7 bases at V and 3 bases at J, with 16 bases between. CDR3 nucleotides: TGTGCCAGCACCCTTCAACGGGGGAGCTACGAGCAGTACTTC. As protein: CASTLQRGSYEQYF.

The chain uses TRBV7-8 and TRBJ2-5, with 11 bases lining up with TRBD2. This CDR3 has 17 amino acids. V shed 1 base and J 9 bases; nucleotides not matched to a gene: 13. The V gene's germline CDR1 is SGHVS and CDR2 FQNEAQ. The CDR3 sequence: CASSLELAGVRLDSQYF. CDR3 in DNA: TGTGCCAGCAGCTTAGAACTAGCGGGGGTTAGGTTGGACTCCCAGTACTTC.

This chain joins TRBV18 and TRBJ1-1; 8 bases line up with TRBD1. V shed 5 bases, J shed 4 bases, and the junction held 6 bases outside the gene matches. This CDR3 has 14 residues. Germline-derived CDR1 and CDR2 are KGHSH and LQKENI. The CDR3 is CASSAGQGGTEAFF. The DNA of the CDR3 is TGTGCCAGCTCAGCCGGACAGGGTGGCACTGAAGCTTTCTTT.

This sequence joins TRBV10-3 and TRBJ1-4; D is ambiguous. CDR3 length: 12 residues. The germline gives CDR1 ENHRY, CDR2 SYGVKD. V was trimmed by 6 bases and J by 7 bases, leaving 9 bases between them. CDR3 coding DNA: TGTGCCATCAGGGGAGTGGGTGAAAAACTGTTTTTT. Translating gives CAIRGVGEKLFF.

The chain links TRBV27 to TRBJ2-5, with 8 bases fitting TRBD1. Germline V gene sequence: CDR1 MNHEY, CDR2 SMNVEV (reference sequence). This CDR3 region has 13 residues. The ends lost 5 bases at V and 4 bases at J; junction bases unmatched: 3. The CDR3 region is CASSMDRVETQYF. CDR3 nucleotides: TGTGCCAGCAGTATGGACAGGGTAGAGACCCAGTACTTC.

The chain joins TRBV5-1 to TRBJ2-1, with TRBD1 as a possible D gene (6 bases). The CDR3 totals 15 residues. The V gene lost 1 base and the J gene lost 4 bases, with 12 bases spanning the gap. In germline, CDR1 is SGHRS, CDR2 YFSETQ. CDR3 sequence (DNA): TGCGCCAGCAGCTTGAGTCCTACAGGGTACAATGAGCAGTTCTTC. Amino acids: CASSLSPTGYNEQFF.

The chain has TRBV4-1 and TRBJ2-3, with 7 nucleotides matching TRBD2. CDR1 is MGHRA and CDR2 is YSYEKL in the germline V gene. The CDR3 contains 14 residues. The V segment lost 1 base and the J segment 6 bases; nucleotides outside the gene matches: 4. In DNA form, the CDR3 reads TGCGCCAGCAGCCAAGCCAGCGGGGTTGATACGCAGTATTTT. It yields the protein CASSQASGVDTQYF.

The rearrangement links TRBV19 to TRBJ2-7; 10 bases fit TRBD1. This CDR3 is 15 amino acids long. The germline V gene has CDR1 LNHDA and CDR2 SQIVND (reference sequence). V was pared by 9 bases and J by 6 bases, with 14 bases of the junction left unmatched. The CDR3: CASNKETGGFGEQYF. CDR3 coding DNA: TGTGCCAGCAACAAGGAGACAGGGGGCTTTGGCGAGCAGTACTTC.

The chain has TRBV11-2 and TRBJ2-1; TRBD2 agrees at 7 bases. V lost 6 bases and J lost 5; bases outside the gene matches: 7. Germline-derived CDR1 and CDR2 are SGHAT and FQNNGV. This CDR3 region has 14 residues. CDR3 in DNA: TGTGCCAGCAGGGTAACGGGGAGGGACAATGAGCAGTTCTTC. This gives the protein CASRVTGRDNEQFF.

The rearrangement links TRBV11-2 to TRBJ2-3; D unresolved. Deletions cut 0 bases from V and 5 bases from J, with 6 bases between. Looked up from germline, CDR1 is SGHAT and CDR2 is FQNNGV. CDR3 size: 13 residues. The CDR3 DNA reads TGTGCCAGCAGCTTAGATCTAGGAGATACGCAGTATTTT. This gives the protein CASSLDLGDTQYF.

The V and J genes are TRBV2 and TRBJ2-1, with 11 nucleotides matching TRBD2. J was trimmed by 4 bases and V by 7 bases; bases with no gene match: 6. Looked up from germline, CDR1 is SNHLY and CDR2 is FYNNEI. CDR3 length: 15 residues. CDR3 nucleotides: TGTGCCAGCAAGATAGGGACTAGCGGATACAATGAGCAGTTCTTC. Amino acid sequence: CASKIGTSGYNEQFF.